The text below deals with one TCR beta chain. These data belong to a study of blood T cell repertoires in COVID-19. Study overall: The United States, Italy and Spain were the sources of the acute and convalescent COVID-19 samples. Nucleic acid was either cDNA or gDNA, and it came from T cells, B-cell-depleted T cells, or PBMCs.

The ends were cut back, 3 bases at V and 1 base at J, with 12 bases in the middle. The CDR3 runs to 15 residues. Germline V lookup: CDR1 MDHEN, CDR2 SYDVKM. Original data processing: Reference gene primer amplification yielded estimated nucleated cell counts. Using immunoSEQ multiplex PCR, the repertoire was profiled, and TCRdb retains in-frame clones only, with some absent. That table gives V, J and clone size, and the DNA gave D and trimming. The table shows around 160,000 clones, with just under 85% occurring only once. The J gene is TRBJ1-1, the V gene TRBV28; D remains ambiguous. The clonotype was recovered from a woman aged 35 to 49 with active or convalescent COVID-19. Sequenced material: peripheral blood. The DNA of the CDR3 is TGTGCCAGCAGTTTTGGAGTCAAGAAGAACACTGAAGCTTTCTTT. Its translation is CASSFGVKKNTEAFF.